This is a list of T cell receptor beta chains from one sample in a study of response to subunit inactivated influenza vaccine. TCRdb re-called the RT-PCR reads with MiXCR, one entry per CDR3 protein. Of hundreds of thousands of distinct CDR3 sequences listed, around 16% are singletons. Sample: PBMCs from blood, taken about 12 days after vaccination. The receptors stem from a man in his forties or fifties who received an inactivated influenza vaccine. The CDR3 runs from the conserved cysteine through the conserved F or W. The order of the fields is J gene, V gene, CDR3 protein.

>TRBJ2-5|TRBV4-2
CASSQGLSLKETQYF
>TRBJ2-6|TRBV12-3/TRBV12-4
CASSLRQAGANVLTF
>TRBJ2-3|TRBV20-1
CSARGLEGTDTQYF
>TRBJ2-1|TRBV4-2
CASSRVGQGNEQFF
>TRBJ2-4|TRBV18
CASSDGGTYKNIQYF
>TRBJ2-2|TRBV12-3/TRBV12-4
CASRRLASNTGELFF
>TRBJ2-3|TRBV7-2
CASSLDRATQYF
>TRBJ2-7|TRBV20-1
CSARQAMAYEQYF
>TRBJ2-7|TRBV10-3
CATWDRDRVREQYF
>TRBJ2-1|TRBV18
CASSQYRDIYNEQFF
>TRBJ1-2|TRBV24-1
CATRDRGDGYTF
>TRBJ1-1|TRBV18
CASSRTGFSAEAFF
>TRBJ2-7|TRBV2
CASGAPDRPYEQYF
>TRBJ2-1|TRBV5-6
CASSLVSGSEQFF
>TRBJ2-1|TRBV12-3/TRBV12-4
CASRSPNLTSGGAGNNEQFF
>TRBJ2-3|TRBV7-2
CASSVSTGAADTQYF
>TRBJ2-1|TRBV4-3
CASSQDQGLAGDEQFF
>TRBJ2-3|TRBV11-2
CASHHTDTQYF
>TRBJ2-1|TRBV2
CASRGPARDEQFF
>TRBJ2-5|TRBV5-1
CASSSGAGGGETQYF
>TRBJ1-3|TRBV5-1
CASSLTGATSGNTIYF
>TRBJ1-4|TRBV4-1
CASSQETGERFF
>TRBJ2-7|TRBV28
CASSSDRRPSYEQYF
>TRBJ2-1|TRBV5-5
CASSRRGVSSYNEQFF
>TRBJ2-7|TRBV20-1
CSAAGTGFGEQYF
>TRBJ2-3|TRBV4-2
CASSPWTSGSLTDTQYF
>TRBJ1-4|TRBV4-2
CASSQGGDRGEKLFF
>TRBJ2-1|TRBV6-2/TRBV6-3
CASRQDRSAYNEQFF
>TRBJ2-5|TRBV6-1
CASSEVARGLAAQETQYF
>TRBJ2-3|TRBV12-3/TRBV12-4
CASRRGGGQDTQYF
>TRBJ1-1|TRBV7-9
CASSLSYTEAFF
>TRBJ2-7|TRBV6-1
CASRQPGQHYEQYF
>TRBJ1-6|TRBV27
CASSLSLSSSYNSPLHF
>TRBJ2-1|TRBV7-2
CASSLVSAMEQFF
>TRBJ2-1|TRBV5-1
CASSFRGGAYNEQFF
>TRBJ2-2|TRBV11-2
CASSQRLAKFGELFF
>TRBJ1-2|TRBV20-1
CSARDQRGDGYTF
>TRBJ2-6|TRBV20-1
CSARDWAAGANVLTF
>TRBJ1-1|TRBV11-2
CASSLWSDAEAFF
>TRBJ2-3|TRBV28
CASSFRGAGGMNF
>TRBJ1-2|TRBV4-3
CASSQVFAANYGYTF
>TRBJ2-3|TRBV5-1
CASRVGPASTDTQYF
>TRBJ2-2|TRBV12-3/TRBV12-4
CASSPPSGRVTGELFF
>TRBJ2-3|TRBV4-2
CASSQDLDTQYF
>TRBJ2-7|TRBV3-1
CASSASGFSTYEQYF
>TRBJ2-1|TRBV29-1
CSVNRGGVYNEQFF
>TRBJ2-1|TRBV7-9
CASSLAPRGNEQFF
>TRBJ2-3|TRBV20-1
CSAKEIGLAGDKPTDTQYF
>TRBJ1-5|TRBV12-3/TRBV12-4
CASNNWGLNQPQHF
>TRBJ2-3|TRBV20-1
CSARIETDTQYF
>TRBJ1-1|TRBV6-2/TRBV6-3
CASSYSIEANTEAFF
>TRBJ2-3|TRBV7-8
CASKYGATTDTQYF
>TRBJ2-7|TRBV3-1
CASSQDGGIRPYEQYF
>TRBJ2-5|TRBV9
CASSVDKGRETQYF